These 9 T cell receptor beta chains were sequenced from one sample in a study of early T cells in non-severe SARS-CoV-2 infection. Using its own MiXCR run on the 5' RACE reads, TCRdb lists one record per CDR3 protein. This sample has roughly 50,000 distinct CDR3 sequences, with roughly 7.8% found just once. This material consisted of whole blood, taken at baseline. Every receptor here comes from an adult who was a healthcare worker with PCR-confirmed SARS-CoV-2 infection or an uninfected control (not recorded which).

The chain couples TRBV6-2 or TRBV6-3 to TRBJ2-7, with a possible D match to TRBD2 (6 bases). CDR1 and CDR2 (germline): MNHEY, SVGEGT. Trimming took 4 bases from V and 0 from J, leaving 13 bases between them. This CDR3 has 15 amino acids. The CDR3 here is CASSSGLPSSYEQYF. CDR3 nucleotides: TGTGCCAGCAGTTCCGGACTACCGAGCTCCTACGAGCAGTACTTC.

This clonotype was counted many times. CDR3: CASSPGQYHQPQHF. The DNA of the CDR3 is TGTGCCAGCAGTCCGGGACAGTACCATCAGCCCCAGCATTTT. This chain joins TRBV2 and TRBJ1-5; 7 nucleotides align to TRBD1. Germline V gene sequence: CDR1 SNHLY, CDR2 FYNNEI. CDR3 length: 14 residues. J lost 5 bases, V lost 5 bases, and 6 bases had no gene match.

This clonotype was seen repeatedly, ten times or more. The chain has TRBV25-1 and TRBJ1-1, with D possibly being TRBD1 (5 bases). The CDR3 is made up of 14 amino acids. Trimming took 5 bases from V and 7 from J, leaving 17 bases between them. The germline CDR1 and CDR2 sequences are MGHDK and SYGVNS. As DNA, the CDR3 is TGTGCCAGCAGTCGTAGACAGAATATAGATGAAGCTTTCTTT. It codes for CASSRRQNIDEAFF.

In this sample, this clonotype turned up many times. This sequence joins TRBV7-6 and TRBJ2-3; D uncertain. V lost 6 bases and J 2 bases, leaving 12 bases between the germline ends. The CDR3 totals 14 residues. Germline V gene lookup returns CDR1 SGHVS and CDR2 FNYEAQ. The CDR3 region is CASSPTSYTDTQYF. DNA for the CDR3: TGTGCCAGCAGTCCTACATCCTACACAGATACGCAGTATTTT.

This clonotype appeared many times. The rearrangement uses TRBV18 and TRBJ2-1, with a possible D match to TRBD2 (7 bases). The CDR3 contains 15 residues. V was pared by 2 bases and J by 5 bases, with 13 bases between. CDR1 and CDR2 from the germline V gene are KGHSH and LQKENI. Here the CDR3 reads CASSPWGGADNEQFF. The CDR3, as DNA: TGTGCCAGCTCACCATGGGGGGGCGCGGACAATGAGCAGTTCTTC.

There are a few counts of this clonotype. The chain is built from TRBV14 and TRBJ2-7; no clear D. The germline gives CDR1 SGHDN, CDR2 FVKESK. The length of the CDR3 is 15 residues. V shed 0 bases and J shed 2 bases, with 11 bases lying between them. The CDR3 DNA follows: TGTGCCAGCAGCCAAGAATTGGGGTCGACCTACGAGCAGTACTTC. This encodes CASSQELGSTYEQYF.

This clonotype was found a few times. CDR3 amino acids: CSASTGVSYNEQFF. The CDR3 DNA follows: TGCAGTGCTAGTACGGGAGTATCCTACAATGAGCAGTTCTTC. V and J are TRBV20-1 and TRBJ2-1; perhaps TRBD2 as D (6 bases). The CDR3 spans 14 residues. V was cut by 3 bases and J by 1 base, with 10 bases left in between. Germline V gene sequence: CDR1 DFQATT, CDR2 SNEGSKA (reference sequence).

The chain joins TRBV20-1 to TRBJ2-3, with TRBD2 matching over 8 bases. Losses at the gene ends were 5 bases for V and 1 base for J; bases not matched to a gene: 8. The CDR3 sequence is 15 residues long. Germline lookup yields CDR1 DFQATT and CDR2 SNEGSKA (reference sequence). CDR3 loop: CSAFRPGLGTDTQYF. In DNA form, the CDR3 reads TGCAGTGCTTTCCGGCCGGGACTAGGCACAGATACGCAGTATTTT.

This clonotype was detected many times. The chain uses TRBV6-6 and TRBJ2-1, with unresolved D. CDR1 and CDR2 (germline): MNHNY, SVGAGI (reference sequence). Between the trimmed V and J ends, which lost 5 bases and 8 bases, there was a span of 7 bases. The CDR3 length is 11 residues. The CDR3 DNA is TGTGCCAGCAGTCAAAGAGATGAGCAGTTCTTC. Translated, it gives CASSQRDEQFF.